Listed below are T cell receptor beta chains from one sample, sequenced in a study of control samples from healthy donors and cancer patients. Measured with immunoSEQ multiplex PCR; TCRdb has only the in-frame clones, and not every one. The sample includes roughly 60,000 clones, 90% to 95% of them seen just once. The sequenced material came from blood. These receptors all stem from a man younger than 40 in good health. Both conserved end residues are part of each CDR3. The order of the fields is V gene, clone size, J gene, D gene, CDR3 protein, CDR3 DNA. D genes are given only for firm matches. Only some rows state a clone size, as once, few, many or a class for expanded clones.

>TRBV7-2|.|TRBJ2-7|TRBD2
CASSSTSGSSYEQYF
TGTGCCAGCAGCTCTACTAGCGGGAGCTCCTACGAGCAGTACTTC
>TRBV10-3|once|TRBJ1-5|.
CAIGKPGNSNQPQHF
TGTGCCATTGGTAAGCCAGGCAATAGCAATCAGCCCCAGCATTTT
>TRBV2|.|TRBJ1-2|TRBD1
CASIQGQGALGYTF
TGTGCCAGCATCCAGGGACAGGGGGCTCTTGGCTACACCTTC
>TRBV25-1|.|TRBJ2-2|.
CASSDSRHLTGELFF
TGTGCCAGCAGTGACTCCCGTCACCTCACCGGGGAGCTGTTTTTT
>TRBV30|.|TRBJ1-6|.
CAWSLQTYNSPLHF
TGTGCCTGGAGCCTACAGACCTATAATTCACCCCTCCACTTT
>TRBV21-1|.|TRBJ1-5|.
CATNPKGYSNQPQHF
TGTGCCACCAATCCAAAGGGGTATAGCAATCAGCCCCAGCATTTT
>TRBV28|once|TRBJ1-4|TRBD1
CASSSKGTVDNEKLFF
TGTGCCAGCAGTTCTAAGGGGACAGTAGATAATGAAAAACTGTTTTTT
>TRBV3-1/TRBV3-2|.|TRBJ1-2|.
CASVDIYGYTF
TGTGCCAGCGTCGATATCTATGGCTACACCTTC
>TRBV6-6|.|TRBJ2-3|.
CASLADTQYF
TGTGCCAGCTTGGCAGATACGCAGTATTTT
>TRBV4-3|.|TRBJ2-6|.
CASSQDRSSGANVLTF
TGCGCCAGCAGCCAAGACAGGAGCTCTGGGGCCAACGTCCTGACTTTC
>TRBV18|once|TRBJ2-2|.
CASSPPIQGANTGELFF
TGTGCCAGCTCACCACCGATACAGGGAGCGAACACCGGGGAGCTGTTTTTT
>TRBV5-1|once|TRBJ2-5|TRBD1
CASSWADRGQETQYF
TGCGCCAGCAGCTGGGCGGACAGGGGACAAGAGACCCAGTACTTC
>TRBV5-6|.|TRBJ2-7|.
CASSLAGTLTYEQYF
TGTGCCAGCAGCTTGGCCGGGACCCTTACCTACGAGCAGTACTTC
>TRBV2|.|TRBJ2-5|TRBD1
CASSGDSQETQYF
TGTGCCAGCAGTGGGGACAGCCAAGAGACCCAGTACTTC
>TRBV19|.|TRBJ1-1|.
CASSMGNSRPNTEAFF
TGTGCCAGTAGTATGGGCAACTCCCGGCCGAACACTGAAGCTTTCTTT
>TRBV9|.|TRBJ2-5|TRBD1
CASNGQGEETQYF
TGTGCCAGCAACGGACAGGGAGAGGAGACCCAGTACTTC
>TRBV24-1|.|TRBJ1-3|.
CATSDPKASSGNTIYF
TGTGCCACCAGTGATCCCAAGGCGAGCTCTGGAAACACCATATATTTT
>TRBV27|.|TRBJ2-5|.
CASSLEGETQYF
TGTGCCAGCAGTTTGGAAGGCGAGACCCAGTACTTC
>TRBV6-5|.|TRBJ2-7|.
CASSYSQGYEQYF
TGTGCCAGCAGTTACTCTCAAGGTTACGAGCAGTACTTC
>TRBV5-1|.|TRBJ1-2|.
CASSLENSPLIRF
TGCGCCAGCAGCTTGGAAAACAGCCCATTGATTCGATTC
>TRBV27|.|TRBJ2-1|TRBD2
CASRTDLGDGTNYNEQFF
TGTGCCAGCAGAACCGACCTGGGGGACGGGACTAACTACAATGAGCAGTTCTTC
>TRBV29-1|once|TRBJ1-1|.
CSASRGTTEAFF
TGCAGCGCCAGCAGGGGAACCACTGAAGCTTTCTTT
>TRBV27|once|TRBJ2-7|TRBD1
CASGLGQGAYEQYF
TGTGCCAGCGGACTAGGACAGGGGGCTTACGAGCAGTACTTC
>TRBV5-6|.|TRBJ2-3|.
CASSLDFSSDTQYF
TGTGCCAGCAGCTTGGATTTTTCATCAGATACGCAGTATTTT
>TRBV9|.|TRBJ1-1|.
CASSPGDQGINTEAFF
TGTGCCAGCAGCCCGGGCGATCAAGGGATTAACACTGAAGCTTTCTTT
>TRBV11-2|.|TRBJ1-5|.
CASSLGQPQHF
TGTGCCAGCAGCTTAGGTCAGCCCCAGCATTTT
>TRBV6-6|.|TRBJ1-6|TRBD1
CASRDRGTYNSPLHF
TGTGCCAGCAGAGACAGGGGCACCTATAATTCACCCCTCCACTTT
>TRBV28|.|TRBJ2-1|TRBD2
CASSLSSGPYNEQFF
TGTGCCAGCAGTTTATCTAGCGGGCCCTACAATGAGCAGTTCTTC
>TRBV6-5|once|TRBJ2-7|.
CASSFRGASREQYF
TGTGCCAGCAGTTTCCGGGGGGCGTCGCGGGAGCAGTACTTC
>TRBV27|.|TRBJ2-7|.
CATCNRGGGEQYF
TGTGCCACCTGCAACAGGGGGGGAGGCGAGCAGTACTTC
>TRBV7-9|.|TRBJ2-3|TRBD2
CASSRAGGQDTQYF
TGTGCCAGCAGCCGCGCGGGGGGGCAGGATACGCAGTATTTT
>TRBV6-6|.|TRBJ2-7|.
CASSAISGSYEQYF
TGTGCCAGCAGTGCTATTTCGGGCTCCTACGAGCAGTACTTC
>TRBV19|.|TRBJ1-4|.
CASAADSTFNEKLFF
TGTGCCAGTGCCGCGGACAGCACTTTTAATGAAAAACTGTTTTTT
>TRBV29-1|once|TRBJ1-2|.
CSVEEAGGGHGYTF
TGCAGCGTTGAAGAGGCCGGTGGGGGGCACGGCTACACCTTC
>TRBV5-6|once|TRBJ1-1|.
CASSLGNSGPSAFF
TGTGCCAGCAGCTTGGGAAATTCAGGACCTTCAGCTTTCTTT
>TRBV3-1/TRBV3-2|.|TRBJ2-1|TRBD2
CASSDLAGGLGEQFF
TGTGCCAGCAGCGACCTCGCGGGGGGGCTTGGTGAGCAGTTCTTC
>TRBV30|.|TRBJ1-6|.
CAWSSNSPLHF
TGTGCCTGGAGTAGTAATTCACCCCTCCACTTT
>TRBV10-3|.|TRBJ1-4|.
CAISGGEEKLFF
TGTGCCATCAGTGGGGGGGAGGAAAAACTGTTTTTT
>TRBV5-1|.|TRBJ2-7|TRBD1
CASSFAGQVLSYEQYF
TGCGCCAGCAGCTTCGCGGGACAGGTTTTATCCTACGAGCAGTACTTC
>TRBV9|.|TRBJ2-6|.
CASSLDGVLTF
TGTGCCAGCAGCCTGGATGGGGTCCTGACTTTC
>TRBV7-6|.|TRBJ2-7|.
CASSLAGHSSYEQYF
TGTGCCAGCAGCTTAGCGGGACATAGCTCCTACGAGCAGTACTTC
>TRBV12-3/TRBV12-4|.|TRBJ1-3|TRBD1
CASSRTGGNTIYF
TGTGCCAGCAGCCGGACAGGGGGAAACACCATATATTTT
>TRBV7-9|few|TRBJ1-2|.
CASSPHRAPGGYTF
TGTGCCAGCAGCCCTCACAGGGCCCCGGGTGGCTACACCTTC
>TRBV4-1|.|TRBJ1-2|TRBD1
CASSQDARQGTNYGYTF
TGCGCCAGCAGCCAAGATGCCCGACAGGGGACGAACTATGGCTACACCTTC
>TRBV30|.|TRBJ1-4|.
CAWSVGGANEKLFF
TGTGCCTGGAGTGTAGGGGGGGCGAATGAAAAACTGTTTTTT
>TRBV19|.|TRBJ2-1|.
CASSRSYNEQFF
TGTGCCAGTAGTAGGAGCTACAATGAGCAGTTCTTC
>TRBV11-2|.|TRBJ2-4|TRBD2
CASSLDFSLAGAKNIQYF
TGTGCCAGCAGCTTAGATTTCTCCCTAGCGGGAGCAAAAAACATTCAGTACTTC
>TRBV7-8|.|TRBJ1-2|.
CASSLVVDYGYTF
TGTGCCAGCAGCTTAGTTGTCGACTATGGCTACACCTTC
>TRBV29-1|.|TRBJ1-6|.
CSEFRRGYNSPLHF
TGCAGCGAATTCAGGCGGGGTTATAATTCACCCCTCCACTTT
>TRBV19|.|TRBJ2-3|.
CASSQNSGRTDTQYF
TGTGCCAGTAGCCAAAATAGCGGCAGAACAGATACGCAGTATTTT
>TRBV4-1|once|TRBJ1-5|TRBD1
CASSQGQGKGNQPQHF
TGCGCCAGCAGCCAAGGACAGGGGAAAGGCAATCAGCCCCAGCATTTT
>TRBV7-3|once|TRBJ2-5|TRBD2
CASSRGGEETQYF
TGTGCCAGCAGCCGGGGGGGAGAGGAGACCCAGTACTTC
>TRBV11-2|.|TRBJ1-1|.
CASSFRDTEAFF
TGTGCCAGCAGCTTTAGGGACACTGAAGCTTTCTTT
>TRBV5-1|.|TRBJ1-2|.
CASSLGRGGYTF
TGCGCCAGCAGCTTGGGAAGGGGTGGCTACACCTTC
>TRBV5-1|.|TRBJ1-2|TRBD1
CASSDGQAKGGYTF
TGCGCCAGCAGCGATGGACAGGCCAAAGGCGGCTACACCTTC
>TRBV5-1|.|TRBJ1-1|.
CASSLRSLGTEAFF
TGCGCCAGCAGCTTGAGGTCGTTGGGCACTGAAGCTTTCTTT
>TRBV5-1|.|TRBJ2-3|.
CASSLGPGEATQYF
TGCGCCAGCAGCTTGGGTCCGGGGGAGGCTACGCAGTATTTT
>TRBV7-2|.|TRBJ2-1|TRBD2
CASSSWAGVNEQFF
TGTGCCAGCAGCTCCTGGGCGGGGGTGAATGAGCAGTTCTTC
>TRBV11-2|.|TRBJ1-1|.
CASSDGQNTEAFF
TGTGCCAGCAGCGACGGACAGAACACTGAAGCTTTCTTT